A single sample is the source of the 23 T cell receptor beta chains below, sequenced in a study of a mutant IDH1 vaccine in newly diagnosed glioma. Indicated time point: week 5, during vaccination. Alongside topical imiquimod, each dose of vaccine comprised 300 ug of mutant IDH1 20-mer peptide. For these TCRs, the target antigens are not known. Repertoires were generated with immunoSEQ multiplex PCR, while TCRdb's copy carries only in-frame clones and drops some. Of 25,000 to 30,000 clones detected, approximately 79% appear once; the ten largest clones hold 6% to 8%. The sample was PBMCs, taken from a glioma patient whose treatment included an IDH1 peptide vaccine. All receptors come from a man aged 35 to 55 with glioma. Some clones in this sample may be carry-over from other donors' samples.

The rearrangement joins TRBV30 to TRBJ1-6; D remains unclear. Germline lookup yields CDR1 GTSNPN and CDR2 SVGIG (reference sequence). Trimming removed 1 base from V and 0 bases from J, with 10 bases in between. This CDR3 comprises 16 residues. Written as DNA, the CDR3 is TGTGCCTGGAGTGGGGGAATCTACTCCTATAATTCACCCCTCCACTTT. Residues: CAWSGGIYSYNSPLHF.

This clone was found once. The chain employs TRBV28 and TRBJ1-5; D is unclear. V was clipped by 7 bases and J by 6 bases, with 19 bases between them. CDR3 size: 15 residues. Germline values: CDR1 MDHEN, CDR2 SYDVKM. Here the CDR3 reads CASTPWRGRIQPQHF. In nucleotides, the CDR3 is TGTGCCAGCACCCCTTGGCGAGGGAGAATTCAGCCCCAGCATTTT.

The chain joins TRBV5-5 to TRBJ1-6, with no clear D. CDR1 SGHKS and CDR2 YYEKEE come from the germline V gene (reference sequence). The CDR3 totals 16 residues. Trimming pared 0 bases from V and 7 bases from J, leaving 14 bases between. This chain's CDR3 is CASSLERSGHNSPLHF. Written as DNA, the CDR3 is TGTGCCAGCAGCTTGGAGAGGTCTGGGCACAATTCACCCCTCCACTTT.

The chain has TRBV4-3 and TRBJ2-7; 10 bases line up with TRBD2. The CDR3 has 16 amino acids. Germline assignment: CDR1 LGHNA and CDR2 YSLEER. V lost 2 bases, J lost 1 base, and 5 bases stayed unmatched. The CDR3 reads CASSQLAGGLSYEQYF. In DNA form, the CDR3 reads TGCGCCAGCAGCCAATTAGCGGGGGGACTTTCCTACGAGCAGTACTTC.

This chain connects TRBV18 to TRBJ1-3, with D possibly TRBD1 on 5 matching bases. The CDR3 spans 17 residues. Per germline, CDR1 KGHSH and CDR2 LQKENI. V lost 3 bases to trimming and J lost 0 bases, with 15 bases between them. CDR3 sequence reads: CASSPVAQAGSGNTIYF. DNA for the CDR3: TGTGCCAGCTCACCGGTGGCACAGGCCGGCTCTGGAAACACCATATATTTT.

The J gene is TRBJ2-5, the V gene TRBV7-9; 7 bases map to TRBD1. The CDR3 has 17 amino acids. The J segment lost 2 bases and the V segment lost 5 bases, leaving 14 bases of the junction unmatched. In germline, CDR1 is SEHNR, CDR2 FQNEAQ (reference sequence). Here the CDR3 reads CASSRTGTVMAQETQYF. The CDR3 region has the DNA TGTGCCAGCAGCCGCACAGGGACAGTTATGGCGCAAGAGACCCAGTACTTC.

This chain's CDR3 is CASSLDSSGANVLTF. CDR3 sequence (DNA): TGTGCCAGCAGCTTGGACAGTTCCGGGGCCAACGTCCTGACTTTC. This rearrangement joins TRBV7-2 to TRBJ2-6; a weak D match, TRBD1 (6 bases). Germline V gene lookup returns CDR1 SGHTA and CDR2 FQGNSA. This CDR3 contains 15 residues. V shed 3 bases and J shed 4 bases, with 10 bases lying between them.

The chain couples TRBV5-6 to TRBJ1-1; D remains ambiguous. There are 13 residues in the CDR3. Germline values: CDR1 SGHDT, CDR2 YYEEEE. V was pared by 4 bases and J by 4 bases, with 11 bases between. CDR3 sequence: CASSPWSGTEAFF. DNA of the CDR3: TGTGCCAGCAGCCCCTGGAGTGGCACTGAAGCTTTCTTT.

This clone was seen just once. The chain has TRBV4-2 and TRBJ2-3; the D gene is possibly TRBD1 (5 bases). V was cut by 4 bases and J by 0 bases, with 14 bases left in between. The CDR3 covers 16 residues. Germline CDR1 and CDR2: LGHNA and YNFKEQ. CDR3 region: CASSLHPGISTDTQYF. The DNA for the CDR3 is TGTGCCAGCAGCCTTCACCCAGGGATTAGCACAGATACGCAGTATTTT.

Written as DNA, the CDR3 is TGTGCCTGGAGCTCTCCTAGAGTGTCTAATGAAAAACTGTTTTTT. Translating it yields CAWSSPRVSNEKLFF. This chain joins TRBV30 and TRBJ1-4; unclear D gene. With 3 bases removed from V and 3 bases from J, the gap between germline ends came to 14 bases. Germline lookup yields CDR1 GTSNPN and CDR2 SVGIG (reference sequence). This CDR3 is 15 amino acids long. The whole variable domain, remainder taken from reference TRBV30 and TRBJ1-4, is SQTIHQWPATLVQPVGSPLSLECTVEGTSNPNLYWYRQAAGRGLQLLFYSVGIGQISSEVPQNLSASRPQDRQFILSSKKLLLSDSGFYLCAWSSPRVSNEKLFFGSGTQLSVL.

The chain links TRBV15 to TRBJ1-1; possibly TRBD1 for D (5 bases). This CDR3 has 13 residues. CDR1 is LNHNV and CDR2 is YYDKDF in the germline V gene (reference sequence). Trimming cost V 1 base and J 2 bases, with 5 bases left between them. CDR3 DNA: TGTGCCACCAGCAGAGGGGGCAACACTGAAGCTTTCTTT. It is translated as CATSRGGNTEAFF.

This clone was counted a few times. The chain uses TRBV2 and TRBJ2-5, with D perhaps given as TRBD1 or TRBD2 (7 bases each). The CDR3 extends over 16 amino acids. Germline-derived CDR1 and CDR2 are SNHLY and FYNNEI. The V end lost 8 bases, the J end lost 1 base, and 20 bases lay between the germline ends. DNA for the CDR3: TGTGCCAGCCTCGAGGGAGGGACAGTCTTCCAAGAGACCCAGTACTTC. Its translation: CASLEGGTVFQETQYF.

CDR3: CASSRDGYGANVLTF. CDR3 DNA: TGTGCCAGCAGCAGGGACGGGTATGGGGCCAACGTCCTGACTTTC. The chain is built from TRBV9 and TRBJ2-6, with D possibly being TRBD1 or TRBD2 (5 bases each). The V gene's germline CDR1 is SGDLS and CDR2 YYNGEE. The V end was cut by 4 bases, the J end by 3 bases, with 11 bases between. The CDR3 runs 15 residues. Variable domain in full (rest from reference TRBV9 and TRBJ2-6): DSGVTQTPKHLITATGQRVTLRCSPRSGDLSVYWYQQSLDQGLQFLIQYYNGEERAKGNILERFSAQQFPDLHSELNLSSLELGDSALYFCASSRDGYGANVLTFGAGSRLTVL.

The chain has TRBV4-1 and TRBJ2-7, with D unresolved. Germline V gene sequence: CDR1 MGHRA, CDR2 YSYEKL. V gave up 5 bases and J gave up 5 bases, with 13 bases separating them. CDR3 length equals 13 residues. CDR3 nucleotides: TGCGCCAGCAGCAGGGCTCGGGCAGACGAGCAGTACTTC. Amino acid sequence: CASSRARADEQYF.

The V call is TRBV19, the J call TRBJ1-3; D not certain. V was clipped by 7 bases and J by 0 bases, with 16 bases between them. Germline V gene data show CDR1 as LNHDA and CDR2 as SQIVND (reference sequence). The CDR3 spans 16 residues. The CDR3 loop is CASTPFEAASGNTIYF. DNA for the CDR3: TGTGCCAGTACCCCCTTCGAAGCAGCCTCTGGAAACACCATATATTTT.

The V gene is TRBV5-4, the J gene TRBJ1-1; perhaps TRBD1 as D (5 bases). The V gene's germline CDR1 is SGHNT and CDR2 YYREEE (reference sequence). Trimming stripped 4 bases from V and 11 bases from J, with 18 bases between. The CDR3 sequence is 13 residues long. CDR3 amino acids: CASSDSGGIGAFF. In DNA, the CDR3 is TGTGCCAGCAGCGACAGCGGAGGGATAGGCGCTTTCTTT.

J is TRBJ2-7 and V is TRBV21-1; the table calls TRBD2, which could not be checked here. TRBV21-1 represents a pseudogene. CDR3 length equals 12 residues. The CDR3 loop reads CASRRLYYEQYF. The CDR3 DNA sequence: TGTGCCAGCCGACGACTCTATTACGAGCAGTACTTC.

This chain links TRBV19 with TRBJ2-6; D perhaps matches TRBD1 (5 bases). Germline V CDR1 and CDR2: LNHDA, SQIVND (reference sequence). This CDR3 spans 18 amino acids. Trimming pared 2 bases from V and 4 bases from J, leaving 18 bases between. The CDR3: CASSIRQGIQLGANVLTF. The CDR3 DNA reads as TGTGCCAGTAGTATACGGCAGGGAATACAGTTAGGGGCCAACGTCCTGACTTTC.

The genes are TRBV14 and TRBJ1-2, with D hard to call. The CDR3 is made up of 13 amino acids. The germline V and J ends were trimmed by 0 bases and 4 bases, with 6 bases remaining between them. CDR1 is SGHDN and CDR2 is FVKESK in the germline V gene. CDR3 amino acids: CASSQDMSYGYTF. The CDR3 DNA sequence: TGTGCCAGCAGCCAAGATATGTCCTATGGCTACACCTTC.

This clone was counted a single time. CDR3 in amino acids: CAWSKTRTNEKLFF. CDR3 coding DNA: TGTGCCTGGAGTAAGACACGGACTAATGAAAAACTGTTTTTT. The chain carries TRBV30 and TRBJ1-4; D gene unclear. Trimming took 2 bases from V and 2 from J, leaving 9 bases between them. The CDR3 consists of 14 residues. Germline V gene lookup returns CDR1 GTSNPN and CDR2 SVGIG (reference sequence).

In nucleotides, the CDR3 is TGTGCCAGCAGCTTAGTCACGTACGGGGATGGCTACACCTTC. Translation gives CASSLVTYGDGYTF. The chain is built from TRBV7-2 and TRBJ1-2; no definite D call. There are 14 residues in the CDR3. Trimming left V 1 base short and J 6 bases short, with 12 bases between. The V gene's germline CDR1 is SGHTA and CDR2 FQGNSA.

In DNA form, the CDR3 reads TGTGCCAGCAGCTCCCCTCTGAGGGGCAGCTCCAACTACGAGCAGTACTTC. It translates to CASSSPLRGSSNYEQYF. The chain combines TRBV7-2 with TRBJ2-7; either TRBD1 or TRBD2 may fit D (5 bases each). Germline V gives CDR1 SGHTA, CDR2 FQGNSA. V lost 4 bases and J 3 bases, leaving 22 bases between the germline ends. There are 17 residues in the CDR3.

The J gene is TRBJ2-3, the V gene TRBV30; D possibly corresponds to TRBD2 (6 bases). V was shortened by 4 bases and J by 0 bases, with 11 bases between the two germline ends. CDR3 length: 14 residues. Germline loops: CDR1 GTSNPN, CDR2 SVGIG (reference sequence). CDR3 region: CAWNGGTSTDTQYF. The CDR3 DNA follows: TGTGCCTGGAATGGGGGGACTAGCACAGATACGCAGTATTTT.